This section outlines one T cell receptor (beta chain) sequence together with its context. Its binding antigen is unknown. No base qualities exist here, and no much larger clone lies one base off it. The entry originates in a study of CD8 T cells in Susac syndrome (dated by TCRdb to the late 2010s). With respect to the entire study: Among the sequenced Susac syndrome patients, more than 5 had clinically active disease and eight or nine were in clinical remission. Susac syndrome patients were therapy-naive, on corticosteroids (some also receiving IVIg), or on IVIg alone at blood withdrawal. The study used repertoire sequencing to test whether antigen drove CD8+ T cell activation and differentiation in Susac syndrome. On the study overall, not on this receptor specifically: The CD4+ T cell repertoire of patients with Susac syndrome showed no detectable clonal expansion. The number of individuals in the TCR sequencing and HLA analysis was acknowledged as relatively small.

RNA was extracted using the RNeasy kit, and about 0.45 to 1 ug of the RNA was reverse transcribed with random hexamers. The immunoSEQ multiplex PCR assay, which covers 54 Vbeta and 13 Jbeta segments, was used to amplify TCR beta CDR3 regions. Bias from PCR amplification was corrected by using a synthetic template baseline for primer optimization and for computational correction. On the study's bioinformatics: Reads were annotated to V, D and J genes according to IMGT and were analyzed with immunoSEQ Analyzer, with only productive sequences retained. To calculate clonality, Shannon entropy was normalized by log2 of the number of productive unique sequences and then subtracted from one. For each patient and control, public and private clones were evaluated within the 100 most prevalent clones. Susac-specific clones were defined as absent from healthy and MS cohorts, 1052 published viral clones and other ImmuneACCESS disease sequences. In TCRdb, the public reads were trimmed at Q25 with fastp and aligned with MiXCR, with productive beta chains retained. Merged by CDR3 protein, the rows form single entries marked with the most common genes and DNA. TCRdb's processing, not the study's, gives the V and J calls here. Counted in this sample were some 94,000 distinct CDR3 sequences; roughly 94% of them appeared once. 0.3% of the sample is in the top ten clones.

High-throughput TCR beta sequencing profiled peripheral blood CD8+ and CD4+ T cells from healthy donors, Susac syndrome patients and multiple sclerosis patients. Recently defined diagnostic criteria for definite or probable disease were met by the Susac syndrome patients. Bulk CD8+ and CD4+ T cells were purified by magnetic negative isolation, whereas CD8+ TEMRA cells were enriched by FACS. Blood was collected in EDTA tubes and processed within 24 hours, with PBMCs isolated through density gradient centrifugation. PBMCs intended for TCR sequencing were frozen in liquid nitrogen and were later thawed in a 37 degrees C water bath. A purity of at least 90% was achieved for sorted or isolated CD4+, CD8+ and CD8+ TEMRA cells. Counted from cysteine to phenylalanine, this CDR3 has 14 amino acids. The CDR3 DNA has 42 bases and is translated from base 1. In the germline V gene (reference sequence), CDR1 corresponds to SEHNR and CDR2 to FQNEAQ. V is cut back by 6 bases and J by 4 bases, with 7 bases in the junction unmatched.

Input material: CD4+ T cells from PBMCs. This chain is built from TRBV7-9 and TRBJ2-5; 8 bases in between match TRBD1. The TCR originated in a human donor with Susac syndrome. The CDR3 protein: CASRGAGGLETQYF. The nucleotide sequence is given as TGTGCCAGCAGAGGAGCAGGGGGCCTAGAGACCCAGTACTTC.